This T cell receptor beta chain emerged from a study of post-analysis software for immune sequencing data. Unique molecular identifiers were present in the TCR beta cDNA libraries. In TCRdb, the PCR reads were re-called with MiXCR into one record per CDR3 protein. The table lists almost 700,000 distinct CDR3 sequences, roughly three fifths of them singletons. The receptor was isolated from a girl aged 2-9 years with multiple sclerosis. The specimen was blood.

In DNA form, the CDR3 reads TGTGCCAGCAGCCAAAGACACGAGCAGTACTTC. Translated, it gives CASSQRHEQYF. This chain joins TRBV3-1 and TRBJ2-7; D is unclear. Germline values: CDR1 LGHDT, CDR2 YNNKEL (reference sequence). This CDR3 spans 11 amino acids. Trimming removed 2 bases at V and 5 bases at J, with 4 bases between.